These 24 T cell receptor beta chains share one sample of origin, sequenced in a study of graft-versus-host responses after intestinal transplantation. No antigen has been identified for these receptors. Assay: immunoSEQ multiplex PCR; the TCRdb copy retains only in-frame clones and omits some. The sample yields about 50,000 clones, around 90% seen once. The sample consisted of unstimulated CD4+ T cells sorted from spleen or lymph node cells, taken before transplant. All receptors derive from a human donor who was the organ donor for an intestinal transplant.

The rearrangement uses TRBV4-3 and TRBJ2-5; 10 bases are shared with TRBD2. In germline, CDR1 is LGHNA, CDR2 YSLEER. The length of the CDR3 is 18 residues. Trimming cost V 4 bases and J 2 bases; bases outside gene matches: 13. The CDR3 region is CASSPGLSSGRAQETQYF. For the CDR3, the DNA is TGCGCCAGCAGCCCTGGGCTTTCTAGCGGGAGAGCTCAAGAGACCCAGTACTTC.

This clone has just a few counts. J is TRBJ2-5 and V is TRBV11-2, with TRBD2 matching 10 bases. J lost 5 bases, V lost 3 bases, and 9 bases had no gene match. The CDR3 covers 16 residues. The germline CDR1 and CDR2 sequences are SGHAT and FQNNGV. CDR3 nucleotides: TGTGCCAGCAGCTTTATGAGCGGGAGGGCCTTGGAGACCCAGTACTTC. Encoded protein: CASSFMSGRALETQYF.

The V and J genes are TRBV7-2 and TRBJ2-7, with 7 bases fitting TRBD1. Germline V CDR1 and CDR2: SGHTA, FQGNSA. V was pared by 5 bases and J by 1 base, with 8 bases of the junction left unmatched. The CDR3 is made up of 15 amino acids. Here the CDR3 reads CASSKGQLHSYEQYF. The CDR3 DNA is TGTGCCAGCAGCAAGGGACAGCTGCATTCCTACGAGCAGTACTTC. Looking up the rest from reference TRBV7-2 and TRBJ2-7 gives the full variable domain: GAGVSQSPSNKVTEKGKDVELRCDPISGHTALYWYRQSLGQGLEFLIYFQGNSAPDKSGLPSDRFSAERTGGSVSTLTIQRTQQEDSAVYLCASSKGQLHSYEQYFGPGTRLTVT.

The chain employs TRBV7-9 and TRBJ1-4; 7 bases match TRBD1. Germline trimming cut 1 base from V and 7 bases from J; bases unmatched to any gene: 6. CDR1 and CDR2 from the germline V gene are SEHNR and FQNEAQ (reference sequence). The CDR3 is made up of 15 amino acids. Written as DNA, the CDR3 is TGTGCCAGCAGCTTAGGAGGCAGGGGGACTGAAAAACTGTTTTTT. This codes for CASSLGGRGTEKLFF.

The CDR3 protein is CASRQGHYEQYF. The CDR3 region has the DNA TGTGCCAGCAGACAGGGACACTACGAGCAGTACTTC. The genes are TRBV28 and TRBJ2-7, with D possibly TRBD1 on 6 matching bases. Germline values: CDR1 MDHEN, CDR2 SYDVKM. Trimming cost V 6 bases and J 3 bases, with 9 bases left between them. This CDR3 has 12 amino acids. Full variable domain (rest looked up from reference TRBV28 and TRBJ2-7): DVKVTQSSRYLVKRTGEKVFLECVQDMDHENMFWYRQDPGLGLRLIYFSYDVKMKEKGDIPEGYSVSREKKERFSLILESASTNQTSMYLCASRQGHYEQYFGPGTRLTVT.

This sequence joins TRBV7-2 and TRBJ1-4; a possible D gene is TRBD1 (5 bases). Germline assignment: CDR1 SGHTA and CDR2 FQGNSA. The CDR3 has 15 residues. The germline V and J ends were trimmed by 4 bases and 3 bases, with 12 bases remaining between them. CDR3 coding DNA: TGTGCCAGCAGCTCCTCAGGGACCCCTAATGAAAAACTGTTTTTT. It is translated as CASSSSGTPNEKLFF.

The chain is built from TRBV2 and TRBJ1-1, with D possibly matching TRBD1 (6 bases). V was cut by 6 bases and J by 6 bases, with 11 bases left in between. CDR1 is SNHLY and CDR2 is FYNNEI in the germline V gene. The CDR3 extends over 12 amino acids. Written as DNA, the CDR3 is TGTGCCAGCAGGCTACAGGGACCTGAAGCTTTCTTT. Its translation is CASRLQGPEAFF.

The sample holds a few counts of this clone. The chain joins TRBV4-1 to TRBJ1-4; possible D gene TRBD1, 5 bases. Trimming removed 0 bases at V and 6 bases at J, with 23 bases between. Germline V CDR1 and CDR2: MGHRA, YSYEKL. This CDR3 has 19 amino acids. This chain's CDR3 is CASSQEAGRGRMSDEKLFF. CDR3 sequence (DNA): TGCGCCAGCAGCCAAGAGGCTGGACGGGGGAGAATGAGTGATGAAAAACTGTTTTTT.

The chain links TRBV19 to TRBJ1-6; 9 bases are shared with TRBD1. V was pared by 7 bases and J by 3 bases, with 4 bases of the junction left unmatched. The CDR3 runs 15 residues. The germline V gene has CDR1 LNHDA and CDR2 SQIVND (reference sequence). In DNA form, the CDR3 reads TGTGCCAGTACCACGGGACAGGGCTATAATTCACCCCTCCACTTT. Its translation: CASTTGQGYNSPLHF.

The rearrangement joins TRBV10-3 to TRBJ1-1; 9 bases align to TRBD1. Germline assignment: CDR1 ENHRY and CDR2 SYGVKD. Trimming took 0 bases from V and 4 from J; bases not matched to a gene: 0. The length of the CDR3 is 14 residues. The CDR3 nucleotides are TGTGCCATCAGTGAGTCACAGGGGGCCACTGAAGCTTTCTTT. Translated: CAISESQGATEAFF.

CDR3 sequence: CASSKGQGIGELFF. The CDR3 coding sequence is TGTGCCAGCAGCAAGGGACAGGGGATCGGGGAGCTGTTTTTT. This chain uses TRBV7-2 with TRBJ2-2; 10 bases line up with TRBD1. CDR1 and CDR2 (germline): SGHTA, FQGNSA. The CDR3 length is 14 residues. V lost 5 bases and J lost 7; bases outside the gene matches: 4. Supplemented by reference TRBV7-2 and TRBJ2-2, the full variable domain reads GAGVSQSPSNKVTEKGKDVELRCDPISGHTALYWYRQSLGQGLEFLIYFQGNSAPDKSGLPSDRFSAERTGGSVSTLTIQRTQQEDSAVYLCASSKGQGIGELFFGEGSRLTVL.

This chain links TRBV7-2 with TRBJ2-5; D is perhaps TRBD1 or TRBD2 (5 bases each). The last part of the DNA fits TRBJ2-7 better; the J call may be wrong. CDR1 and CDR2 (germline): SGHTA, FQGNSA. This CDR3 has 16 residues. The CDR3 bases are TGTGCCAGCAGCTTTGGTCGGGGACCAGCATCCTACGAGCAGTACTTC. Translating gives CASSFGRGPASYEQYF.

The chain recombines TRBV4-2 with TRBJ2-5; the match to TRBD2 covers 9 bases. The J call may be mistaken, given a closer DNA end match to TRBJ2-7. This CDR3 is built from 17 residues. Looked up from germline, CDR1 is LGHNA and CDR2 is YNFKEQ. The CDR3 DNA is TGTGCCAGCAGCCAAGATAGGAGGCGGGAGGGCCGATACGAGCAGTACTTC. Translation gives CASSQDRRREGRYEQYF.

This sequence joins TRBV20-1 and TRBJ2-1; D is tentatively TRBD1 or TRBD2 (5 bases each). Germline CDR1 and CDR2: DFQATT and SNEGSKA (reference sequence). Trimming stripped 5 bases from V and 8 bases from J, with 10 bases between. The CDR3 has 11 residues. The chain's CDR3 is CSAGTHHEQFF. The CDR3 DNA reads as TGCAGTGCTGGGACCCACCATGAGCAGTTCTTC.

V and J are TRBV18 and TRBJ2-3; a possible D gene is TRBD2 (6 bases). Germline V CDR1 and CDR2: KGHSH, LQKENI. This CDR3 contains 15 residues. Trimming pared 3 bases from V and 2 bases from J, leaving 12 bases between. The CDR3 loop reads CASSPLRESTDTQYF. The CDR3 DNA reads TGTGCCAGCTCACCCTTGCGGGAATCCACAGATACGCAGTATTTT.

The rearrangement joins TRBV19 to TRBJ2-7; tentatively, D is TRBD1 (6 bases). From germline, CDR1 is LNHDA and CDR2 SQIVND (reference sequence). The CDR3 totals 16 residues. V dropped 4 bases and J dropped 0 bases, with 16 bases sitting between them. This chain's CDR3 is CASSSIQGRGSYEQYF. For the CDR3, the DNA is TGTGCCAGTAGTAGCATACAGGGACGCGGCTCCTACGAGCAGTACTTC.

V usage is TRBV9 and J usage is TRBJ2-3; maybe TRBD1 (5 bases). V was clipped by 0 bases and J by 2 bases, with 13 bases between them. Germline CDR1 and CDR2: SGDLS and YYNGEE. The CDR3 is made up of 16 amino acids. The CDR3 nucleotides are TGTGCCAGCAGCGTAGGGACACTTCATTTCACAGATACGCAGTATTTT. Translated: CASSVGTLHFTDTQYF. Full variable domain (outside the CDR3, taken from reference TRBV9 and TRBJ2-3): DSGVTQTPKHLITATGQRVTLRCSPRSGDLSVYWYQQSLDQGLQFLIQYYNGEERAKGNILERFSAQQFPDLHSELNLSSLELGDSALYFCASSVGTLHFTDTQYFGPGTRLTVL.

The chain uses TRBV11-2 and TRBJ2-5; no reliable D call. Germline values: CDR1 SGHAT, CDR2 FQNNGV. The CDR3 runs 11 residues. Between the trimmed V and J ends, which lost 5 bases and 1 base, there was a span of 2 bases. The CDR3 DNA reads TGTGCCAGCAGCGTCCAAGAGACCCAGTACTTC. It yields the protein CASSVQETQYF.

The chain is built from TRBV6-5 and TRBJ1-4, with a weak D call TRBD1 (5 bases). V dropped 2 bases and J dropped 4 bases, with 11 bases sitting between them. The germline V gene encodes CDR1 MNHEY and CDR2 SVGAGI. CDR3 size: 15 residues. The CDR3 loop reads CASSYLRDRNEKLFF. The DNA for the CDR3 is TGTGCCAGCAGTTACCTAAGGGACCGTAATGAAAAACTGTTTTTT.

The CDR3 sequence: CASRPTLSSYEQYF. The CDR3 DNA is TGTGCCAGCAGACCGACACTTAGCTCCTACGAGCAGTACTTC. This chain uses TRBV6-5 with TRBJ2-7, with no clear D. The CDR3 is 14 amino acids. Germline loops: CDR1 MNHEY, CDR2 SVGAGI. With 6 bases removed from V and 0 bases from J, the gap between germline ends came to 12 bases.

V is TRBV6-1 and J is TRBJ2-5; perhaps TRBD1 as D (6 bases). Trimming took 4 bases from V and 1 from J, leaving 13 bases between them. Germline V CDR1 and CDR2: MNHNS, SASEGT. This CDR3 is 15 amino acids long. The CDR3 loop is CASSVGVRGQETQYF. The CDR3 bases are TGTGCCAGCAGTGTTGGCGTCAGGGGCCAAGAGACCCAGTACTTC.

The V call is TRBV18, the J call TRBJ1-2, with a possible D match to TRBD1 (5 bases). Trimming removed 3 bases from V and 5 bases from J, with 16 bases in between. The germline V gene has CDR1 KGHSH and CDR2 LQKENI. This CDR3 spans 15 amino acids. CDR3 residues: CASSPDPGPFYGYTF. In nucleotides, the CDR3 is TGTGCCAGCTCACCTGATCCGGGACCCTTTTATGGCTACACCTTC.

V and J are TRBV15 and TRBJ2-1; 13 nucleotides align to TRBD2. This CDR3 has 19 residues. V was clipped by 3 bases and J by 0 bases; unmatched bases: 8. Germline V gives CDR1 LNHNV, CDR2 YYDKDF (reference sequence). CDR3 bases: TGTGCCACCAGCAGTCTCGGACTAGCGGGAGACCGCTCCTACAATGAGCAGTTCTTC. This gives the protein CATSSLGLAGDRSYNEQFF.

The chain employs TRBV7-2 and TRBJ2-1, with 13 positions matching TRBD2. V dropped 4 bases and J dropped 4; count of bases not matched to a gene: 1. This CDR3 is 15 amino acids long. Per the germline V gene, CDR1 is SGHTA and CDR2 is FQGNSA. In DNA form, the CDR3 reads TGTGCCAGCAGCTGGACTAGCGGGAGTTACAATGAGCAGTTCTTC. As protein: CASSWTSGSYNEQFF.